Listed below are T cell receptor beta chains from one sample, sequenced in a study of cytomegalovirus exposure and HLA in healthy donors. Sequencing was performed with immunoSEQ multiplex PCR; in TCRdb, only in-frame clones are kept and a portion is missing. The table shows 160,000 or so clones, with around 77% occurring only once. The sequencing input was PBMCs. The receptors here all came from a woman aged 40-49 years in good health and CMV-seronegative. Each CDR3 is given with its conserved first and last residue. The D gene is left open where the match is weak. Clone size appears in some rows only: once, few, many, or a class for an expanded clone.

v_gene: TRBV6-5
j_gene: TRBJ2-7
abundance: -
d_gene: TRBD1
CDR3aa: CASSPGTGSNEQYF
CDR3nt: TGTGCCAGCAGCCCTGGGACAGGGAGCAACGAGCAGTACTTC

v_gene: TRBV28
j_gene: TRBJ2-1
abundance: -
d_gene: TRBD2
CDR3aa: CASSLAPSAGGNHEQFF
CDR3nt: TGTGCCAGCAGTTTAGCCCCCTCAGCGGGAGGTAACCATGAGCAGTTCTTC

v_gene: TRBV11-2
j_gene: TRBJ2-5
abundance: -
d_gene: -
CDR3aa: CASSLDRRGGQETQYF
CDR3nt: TGTGCCAGCAGCTTAGATCGTAGAGGGGGTCAAGAGACCCAGTACTTC

v_gene: TRBV29-1
j_gene: TRBJ2-2
abundance: -
d_gene: -
CDR3aa: CSVGQNTGELFF
CDR3nt: TGCAGCGTGGGACAGAACACCGGGGAGCTGTTTTTT

v_gene: TRBV2
j_gene: TRBJ1-6
abundance: -
d_gene: -
CDR3aa: CASSTQAGGRGSPLHF
CDR3nt: TGTGCCAGCAGTACCCAGGCGGGCGGTCGCGGTTCACCCCTCCACTTT

v_gene: TRBV6-1
j_gene: TRBJ1-5
abundance: -
d_gene: TRBD1
CDR3aa: CASSDWTGGNQPQHF
CDR3nt: TGTGCCAGCAGCGACTGGACAGGAGGCAATCAGCCCCAGCATTTT

v_gene: TRBV14
j_gene: TRBJ2-7
abundance: -
d_gene: -
CDR3aa: CASSQGRSYEQYF
CDR3nt: TGTGCCAGCAGCCAGGGCAGGTCCTACGAGCAGTACTTC

v_gene: TRBV28
j_gene: TRBJ1-5
abundance: -
d_gene: -
CDR3aa: CASTRPRGSNQPQHF
CDR3nt: TGTGCCAGCACCCGCCCTCGGGGTTCGAATCAGCCCCAGCATTTT

v_gene: TRBV6-6
j_gene: TRBJ2-1
abundance: few
d_gene: -
CDR3aa: CASWRGGYNEQFF
CDR3nt: TGTGCCAGCTGGAGAGGGGGATACAATGAGCAGTTCTTC

v_gene: TRBV7-9
j_gene: TRBJ2-5
abundance: -
d_gene: TRBD2
CDR3aa: CASSPGQRENLGDQYF
CDR3nt: TGTGCCAGCAGCCCGGGGCAGCGGGAGAATCTTGGCGACCAGTACTTC

v_gene: TRBV6-1
j_gene: TRBJ1-5
abundance: -
d_gene: TRBD1
CDR3aa: CASSSGQGEYQPQHF
CDR3nt: TGTGCCAGCAGTAGTGGACAGGGTGAATATCAGCCCCAGCATTTT

v_gene: TRBV5-3
j_gene: TRBJ2-7
abundance: -
d_gene: TRBD1
CDR3aa: CARIITGQGEQYF
CDR3nt: TGTGCCAGAATAATCACCGGACAGGGGGAGCAGTACTTC

v_gene: TRBV14
j_gene: TRBJ2-1
abundance: -
d_gene: TRBD2
CDR3aa: CASSQDYGLVPIRHNEQFF
CDR3nt: TGTGCCAGCAGCCAAGATTATGGACTAGTTCCGATCAGACACAATGAGCAGTTCTTC

v_gene: TRBV6-5
j_gene: TRBJ2-5
abundance: -
d_gene: TRBD2
CDR3aa: CASGPGLAEGTQYF
CDR3nt: TGTGCCAGCGGACCGGGACTAGCGGAAGGGACCCAGTACTTC

v_gene: TRBV14
j_gene: TRBJ1-1
abundance: -
d_gene: -
CDR3aa: CASSQLHREKEAFF
CDR3nt: TGTGCCAGCAGCCAACTTCACAGGGAGAAGGAAGCTTTCTTT

v_gene: TRBV2
j_gene: TRBJ1-1
abundance: few
d_gene: -
CDR3aa: CASSEGPGRGTEAFF
CDR3nt: TGTGCCAGCAGTGAAGGTCCGGGAAGGGGGACTGAAGCTTTCTTT

v_gene: TRBV7-3
j_gene: TRBJ2-7
abundance: few
d_gene: -
CDR3aa: CASSSSAGSYEQYF
CDR3nt: TGTGCCAGCAGCTCGTCCGCAGGCTCCTACGAGCAGTACTTC

v_gene: TRBV6-5
j_gene: TRBJ2-5
abundance: -
d_gene: -
CDR3aa: CASSYSSRKETQYF
CDR3nt: TGTGCCAGCAGTTACTCGTCCAGGAAAGAGACCCAGTACTTC